These 2 T cell receptor beta chains were all obtained from the same sample, sequenced in a study of radiation and T cells in renal cell carcinoma. Repertoires were generated with immunoSEQ multiplex PCR, while TCRdb's copy carries only in-frame clones and drops some. The table has about 49,000 clones, approximately 80% seen once. Time point: blood 2 weeks post-SBRT. The treatment denotes: 15 Gy SBRT to primary tumor, nephrectomy 4 weeks later. Specimen: blood, collected from a patient whose treatment included radiotherapy and nephrectomy. The receptors here all came from a woman between 65 and 79 years old with renal cell carcinoma.

The rearrangement uses TRBV7-9 and TRBJ1-2, with 7 bases fitting TRBD1. Per the germline V gene, CDR1 is SEHNR and CDR2 is FQNEAQ (reference sequence). There are 15 residues in the CDR3. The ends lost 1 base at V and 4 bases at J; junction bases unmatched: 6. DNA for the CDR3: TGTGCCAGCAGCTTAGTAGTGTCAGGGGGCTATGGCTACACCTTC. It codes for CASSLVVSGGYGYTF.

The gene calls are TRBV6-4 and TRBJ2-7; 11 bases align to TRBD2. CDR3 length: 17 residues. Germline V lookup: CDR1 MRHNA, CDR2 SNTAGT. V was clipped by 2 bases and J by 3 bases; unmatched bases: 9. CDR3 coding DNA: TGTGCCAGCAGTGACCGATCCCGACTAGCGGGGAGCTACGAGCAGTACTTC. Encoded protein: CASSDRSRLAGSYEQYF.